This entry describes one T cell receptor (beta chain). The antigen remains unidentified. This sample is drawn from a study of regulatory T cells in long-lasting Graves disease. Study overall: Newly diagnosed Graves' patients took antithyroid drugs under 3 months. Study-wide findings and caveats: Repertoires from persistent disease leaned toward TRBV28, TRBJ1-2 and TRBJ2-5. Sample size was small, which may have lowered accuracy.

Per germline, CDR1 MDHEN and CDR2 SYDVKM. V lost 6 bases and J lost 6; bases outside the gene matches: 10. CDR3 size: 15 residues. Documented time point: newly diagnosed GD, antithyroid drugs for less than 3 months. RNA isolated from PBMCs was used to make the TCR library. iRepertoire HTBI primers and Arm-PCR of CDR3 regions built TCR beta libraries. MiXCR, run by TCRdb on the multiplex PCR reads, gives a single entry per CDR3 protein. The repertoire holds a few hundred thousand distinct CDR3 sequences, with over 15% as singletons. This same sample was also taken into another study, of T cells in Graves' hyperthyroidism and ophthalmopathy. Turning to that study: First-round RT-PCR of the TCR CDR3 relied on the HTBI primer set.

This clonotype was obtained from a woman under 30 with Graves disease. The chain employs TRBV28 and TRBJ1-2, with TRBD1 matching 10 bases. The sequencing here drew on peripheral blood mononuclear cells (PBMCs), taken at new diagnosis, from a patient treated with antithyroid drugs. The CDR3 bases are TGTGCCAGCAGCACGACAGGGGGCGCTGTAGATGGCTACACCTTC. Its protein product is CASSTTGGAVDGYTF.